The rows below give T cell receptor beta chains drawn from one sample of a study of T cell responses to AZD1222 COVID-19 vaccine. Method: immunoSEQ multiplex PCR; TCRdb's copy keeps in-frame clones and lacks some. The table shows 150,000 to 200,000 clones, with around 90% occurring only once. This specimen was peripheral blood, taken on day 0 of AZD1222 vaccination. The receptors stem from an adult in good health. The CDR3 runs from the conserved cysteine through the conserved F or W. A D gene is named only where the DNA matches it firmly. For some rows the clone size is stated as once, few or many, or as a class when expanded; others skip it.

j_call | d_call | clone_size | v_call | cdr3_aa | cdr3_nt
TRBJ1-2 | - | - | TRBV6-1 | CASSEELGITMVVTF | TGTGCCAGCAGTGAAGAGCTGGGTATAACTATGGTGGTCACCTTC
TRBJ1-1 | TRBD1 | once | TRBV7-2 | CASSSRGQGGLNTEAFF | TGTGCCAGCAGCTCTAGGGGACAGGGGGGCCTGAACACTGAAGCTTTCTTT
TRBJ1-1 | - | - | TRBV7-2 | CASSLQGPSNTEAFF | TGTGCCAGCAGCTTACAGGGGCCATCAAACACTGAAGCTTTCTTT
TRBJ2-4 | - | - | TRBV4-2 | CASSQPDGKDIQYF | TGTGCCAGCAGCCAACCCGACGGGAAAGACATTCAGTACTTC
TRBJ2-3 | - | - | TRBV6-5 | CASSSDGDTQYF | TGTGCCAGCAGTTCCGACGGAGATACGCAGTATTTT
TRBJ2-7 | - | - | TRBV21-1 | CASSKSENRGRGQYF | TGTGCCAGCAGCAAATCGGAGAATCGGGGGCGAGGGCAGTACTTC
TRBJ2-3 | TRBD2 | - | TRBV4-3 | CASSQDTGTSGFTDTQYF | TGCGCCAGCAGCCAGGATACCGGGACTAGCGGGTTCACAGATACGCAGTATTTT
TRBJ1-3 | - | - | TRBV7-9 | CASSQTPGISGNTIYF | TGTGCCAGCAGTCAAACCCCAGGGATCTCTGGAAACACCATATATTTT
TRBJ1-2 | - | - | TRBV7-9 | CASSLEGLGYTF | TGTGCCAGCAGCTTGGAGGGGCTAGGCTACACCTTC
TRBJ1-2 | - | - | TRBV9 | CASGGRNYGYTF | TGTGCCAGCGGGGGGCGAAACTATGGCTACACCTTC
TRBJ1-1 | - | - | TRBV19 | CASSITRDTEAFF | TGTGCCAGTAGTATAACCCGAGACACTGAAGCTTTCTTT
TRBJ2-5 | - | - | TRBV5-6 | CASAARGLGETQYF | TGTGCCAGCGCCGCCAGGGGTCTGGGAGAGACCCAGTACTTC
TRBJ2-1 | - | - | TRBV7-9 | CASSLERGPADHNEQFF | TGTGCCAGCAGCTTAGAACGGGGACCGGCGGACCACAATGAGCAGTTCTTC
TRBJ1-5 | TRBD1 | - | TRBV5-6 | CASSSDRGQPQHF | TGTGCCAGCAGCTCGGACAGGGGCCAGCCCCAGCATTTT
TRBJ2-1 | - | - | TRBV7-2 | CASSPTYRGGRYEQFF | TGTGCCAGCAGCCCAACCTACCGCGGGGGCCGCTATGAGCAGTTCTTC
TRBJ1-5 | TRBD1 | - | TRBV4-2 | CASSQDRAGGRQPQHF | TGTGCCAGCAGCCAAGATAGGGCAGGGGGCCGGCAGCCCCAGCATTTT
TRBJ2-7 | TRBD1 | - | TRBV7-9 | CAVRGRGSYEQYF | TGTGCCGTCAGGGGGCGCGGGTCCTACGAGCAGTACTTC
TRBJ2-5 | TRBD2 | - | TRBV25-1 | CASSEAGGETQYF | TGTGCCAGCAGTGAAGCGGGGGGCGAGACCCAGTACTTC
TRBJ2-3 | - | - | TRBV7-2 | CASSLAGRVASTDTQYF | TGTGCCAGCAGCTTAGCAGGCAGGGTCGCTAGCACAGATACGCAGTATTTT
TRBJ1-2 | TRBD1 | - | TRBV29-1 | CSALPRQGHGYGYTF | TGCAGCGCCCTTCCCCGACAGGGGCACGGCTATGGCTACACCTTC
TRBJ1-5 | - | - | TRBV13 | CASSSHLGQDQHF | TGTGCCAGCAGCTCTCACCTGGGTCAGGACCAGCATTTT
TRBJ2-1 | TRBD1 | - | TRBV19 | CASSSDRGNEQFF | TGTGCCAGTAGTTCGGACAGGGGGAATGAGCAGTTCTTC
TRBJ2-7 | - | - | TRBV30 | CARDTDTYEQYF | TGTGCCCGGGACACCGACACCTACGAGCAGTACTTC
TRBJ1-4 | - | - | TRBV4-2 | CASSRLGGGRTTNEKLFF | TGTGCCAGCTCCCGACTCGGGGGGGGCCGAACAACTAATGAAAAACTGTTTTTT
TRBJ1-1 | - | - | TRBV6-2/TRBV6-3 | CASSYPPREGTNTEAFF | TGTGCCAGCAGTTACCCTCCGCGTGAAGGGACGAACACTGAAGCTTTCTTT
TRBJ2-3 | - | - | TRBV5-1 | CASSPGHSTDTQYF | TGCGCCAGCAGCCCGGGACACAGCACAGATACGCAGTATTTT
TRBJ2-2 | TRBD1 | - | TRBV7-3 | CASSTGTGANTGELFF | TGTGCCAGCAGCACCGGGACAGGGGCGAACACCGGGGAGCTGTTTTTT
TRBJ1-3 | - | once | TRBV12-3/TRBV12-4 | CASNGLNTIYF | TGTGCCAGCAACGGACTAAACACCATATATTTT
TRBJ2-1 | - | - | TRBV14 | CASSPSAEYNEQFF | TGTGCCAGCAGCCCCTCAGCGGAATACAATGAGCAGTTCTTC
TRBJ1-2 | TRBD1 | - | TRBV2 | CASIRGQEFPYGYTF | TGTGCCAGCATTAGGGGACAGGAATTTCCTTATGGCTACACCTTC
TRBJ2-7 | TRBD2 | - | TRBV27 | CASSLVSGTNEQYF | TGTGCCAGCAGTTTGGTTAGCGGGACCAACGAGCAGTACTTC
TRBJ1-1 | TRBD1 | - | TRBV7-3 | CASSPLGQGASEAFF | TGTGCCAGCAGCCCCCTGGGACAGGGGGCTAGTGAAGCTTTCTTT
TRBJ1-4 | - | - | TRBV7-9 | CASSFTGSSEKLFF | TGTGCCAGCAGCTTTACAGGGAGTAGTGAAAAACTGTTTTTT